The subject of this entry is one T cell receptor (beta chain). Other DNA sequences in this sample translate to the same CDR3. Measured with immunoSEQ multiplex PCR; TCRdb has only the in-frame clones, and not every one. In the table there are roughly 500,000 clones, roughly nine tenths of which are singletons. Trimming took 2 bases from V and 4 from J, leaving 6 bases between them. CDR1 and CDR2 (germline): MNHNS, SASEGT. This CDR3 has 13 residues. This sample stems from a study of Ad26.COV2.S vaccination and SARS-CoV-2 variants. Indicated treatment: 15 to 20 received Ad26.COV2.S at low or high dose, single or two shots; about 5 received placebo; per-sample allocation not given. The investigators took samples on day 63 after the first vaccine or placebo injection.

This material consisted of peripheral blood, taken in a trial of Ad26.COV2.S vaccine versus placebo. The genes are TRBV6-1 and TRBJ1-5; D perhaps matches TRBD1 (5 bases). The source of this sequence is a person between 18 and 59 years old who received the Ad26.COV2.S COVID-19 vaccine or a placebo. CDR3 sequence: CASSEQGNQPQHF. The CDR3 nucleotides read TGTGCCAGCAGTGAACAGGGTAATCAGCCCCAGCATTTT.